Listed below are T cell receptor beta chains from one sample, sequenced in a study of blood T cell repertoires in COVID-19. Generated by immunoSEQ multiplex PCR, the TCRdb table keeps only in-frame clones and is missing some. This repertoire shows 200,000 to 250,000 clones, 81% found once; its top ten account for approximately 9%. The sequencing input was PBMCs or T cells enriched from blood (not recorded which). All receptors derive from a woman aged 45-59 years with acute COVID-19. The CDR3 runs from the conserved cysteine through the conserved F or W. D genes are given only for firm matches. The size of a clone is reported for some rows only, either as once, few or many, or as a class for expanded clones.

v_gene	d_gene	abundance	j_gene	CDR3nt	CDR3aa
TRBV7-3	TRBD2	NA	TRBJ2-3	TGTGCCAGCAGCTTTAGCGGGCTAAGCACAGATACGCAGTATTTT	CASSFSGLSTDTQYF
TRBV7-9	NA	NA	TRBJ1-2	TGTGCCAGCAGCTCTCAGACAGGAGCAAGAACGTATGGCTACACCTTC	CASSSQTGARTYGYTF
TRBV7-2	TRBD2	NA	TRBJ2-1	TGTGCCAGCAGCTTCAGCGGCATTAGCGGGAGCGTGAGCAATGAGCAGTTCTTC	CASSFSGISGSVSNEQFF
TRBV28	TRBD1	NA	TRBJ2-5	TGTGCCAGCAGCTCCACAAGGGGGCGAGAGACCCAGTACTTC	CASSSTRGRETQYF
TRBV10-3	NA	NA	TRBJ2-3	TGTGCCATCAGTGACTCAGCGGTACTAGTCACAGATACGCAGTATTTT	CAISDSAVLVTDTQYF
TRBV18	TRBD2	NA	TRBJ2-3	TGTGCCAGCTCACCAAATTCGAAGACTAGCGGTCCCCCTAGCACAGATACGCAGTATTTT	CASSPNSKTSGPPSTDTQYF
TRBV4-3	TRBD2	NA	TRBJ2-7	TGCGCCAGCAGCCAAGACGCCCCCCTAGCGGGAGGACAAGGTGGCGTCTACGAGCAGTACTTC	CASSQDAPLAGGQGGVYEQYF
TRBV5-4	TRBD1	NA	TRBJ1-1	TGTGCCAGCAGCTTGCCGGGACAGGGGAGGACTGAAGCTTTCTTT	CASSLPGQGRTEAFF
TRBV7-2	TRBD1	NA	TRBJ2-3	TGTGCCAGCAGCTCCCAGGGGGCAGATACGCAGTATTTT	CASSSQGADTQYF
TRBV6-5	TRBD1	NA	TRBJ1-5	TGTGCCAGCAGAAACCCACAGGGGGCCGATCAGCCCCAGCATTTT	CASRNPQGADQPQHF
TRBV28	NA	NA	TRBJ2-7	TGTGCCAGCAGTTTGGCAGACAGGATTACCTACGAGCAGTACTTC	CASSLADRITYEQYF
TRBV28	NA	NA	TRBJ1-2	TGTGCCAGCAGACCCTACTCACCCGCTCGGGATGGCTACACCTTC	CASRPYSPARDGYTF
TRBV4-2	TRBD1	NA	TRBJ1-2	TGTGCCAGCAACGAGAACAGGGGTAACTATGGCTACACCTTC	CASNENRGNYGYTF
TRBV7-2	TRBD2	once	TRBJ2-5	TGTGCCAGCAGCTTATGGGGGGGACAAGAGACCCAGTACTTC	CASSLWGGQETQYF
TRBV7-9	NA	NA	TRBJ2-3	TGTGCCAGCAGCTTTTATAGCACAGATACGCAGTATTTT	CASSFYSTDTQYF
TRBV21-1	NA	NA	TRBJ1-6	TGTGCCAGCAGCAAAGTTTGGCAAAGCGATCGTTCACCCCTCCACTTT	CASSKVWQSDRSPLHF
TRBV6-5	TRBD2	once	TRBJ2-7	TGTGCCAGCAGTTACGGGGGGGTACTGGCTCGCGAGCAGTACTTC	CASSYGGVLAREQYF
TRBV2	NA	NA	TRBJ2-2	TGTGCCAGCACTGACAGGATGAACACCGGGGAGCTGTTTTTT	CASTDRMNTGELFF
TRBV5-1	NA	NA	TRBJ2-3	TGCGCCAGCAGCTTGAACAGGGATACAGATACGCAGTATTTT	CASSLNRDTDTQYF
TRBV7-9	NA	NA	TRBJ1-1	TGTGCCAGCAGCCCCCCTGCGGGGGGGAACACTGAAGCTTTCTTT	CASSPPAGGNTEAFF
TRBV6-5	NA	NA	TRBJ1-2	TGTGCCAGCAGTTACAGAGACTCTGGCTACACCTTC	CASSYRDSGYTF
TRBV7-2	NA	NA	TRBJ2-3	TGTGCCAGCAGCCCAATGGGAGTTAGTACAGATACGCAGTATTTT	CASSPMGVSTDTQYF
TRBV18	NA	NA	TRBJ1-1	TGTGCCAGCTCGCCATCAGGCGGGGGGAGTGCTGAAGCTTTCTTT	CASSPSGGGSAEAFF
TRBV7-8	TRBD1	NA	TRBJ2-1	TGTGCCAGCAGCTTACGAGTAGGGCAGGGGGCAGGGGAGCAGTTCTTC	CASSLRVGQGAGEQFF
TRBV7-9	NA	NA	TRBJ1-4	TGTGCCAGCAGCTTAGCCCTTAATCTGGAAAAACTGTTTTTT	CASSLALNLEKLFF
TRBV7-8	NA	NA	TRBJ2-7	TGTGCCAGCACCAAGATCAGGGACACCTACGAGCAGTACTTC	CASTKIRDTYEQYF
TRBV18	TRBD1	NA	TRBJ1-4	TGTGCCAGCTCACGACAGGGCTCTAATGAAAAACTGTTTTTT	CASSRQGSNEKLFF
TRBV11-2	TRBD1	NA	TRBJ1-2	TGTGCCAGCAGCTTGGTCGACAGGGGCTATGGCTACACCTTC	CASSLVDRGYGYTF
TRBV9	NA	NA	TRBJ2-1	TGTGCCAGCACCCGTAGAGGACACCAGACCAATGAGCAGTTCTTC	CASTRRGHQTNEQFF
TRBV19	TRBD1	NA	TRBJ1-1	TGTGCCAGTAGTATAGGACAGGGGGCCGGGAGCACTGAAGCTTTCTTT	CASSIGQGAGSTEAFF